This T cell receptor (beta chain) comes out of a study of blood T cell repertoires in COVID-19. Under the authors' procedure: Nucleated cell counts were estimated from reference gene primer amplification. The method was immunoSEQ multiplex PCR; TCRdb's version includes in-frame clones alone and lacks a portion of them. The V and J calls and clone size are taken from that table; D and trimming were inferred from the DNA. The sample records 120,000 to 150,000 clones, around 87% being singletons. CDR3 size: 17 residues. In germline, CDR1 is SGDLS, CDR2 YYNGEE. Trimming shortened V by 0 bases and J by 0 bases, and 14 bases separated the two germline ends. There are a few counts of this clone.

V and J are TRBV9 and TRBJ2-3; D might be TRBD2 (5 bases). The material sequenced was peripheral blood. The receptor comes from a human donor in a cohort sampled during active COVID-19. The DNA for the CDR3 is TGTGCCAGCAGCGTAGAGGAGGTGCAGATAAGCACAGATACGCAGTATTTT. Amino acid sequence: CASSVEEVQISTDTQYF. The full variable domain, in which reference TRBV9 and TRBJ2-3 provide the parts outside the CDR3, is DSGVTQTPKHLITATGQRVTLRCSPRSGDLSVYWYQQSLDQGLQFLIQYYNGEERAKGNILERFSAQQFPDLHSELNLSSLELGDSALYFCASSVEEVQISTDTQYFGPGTRLTVL.